The clone carrying this T cell receptor (beta chain) has more than one count but fewer than ten. Its antigen is not known. This entry comes from a study of cytomegalovirus exposure and HLA in healthy donors. Study findings and constraints: Later, an analysis showed that TCR beta chains associated with HLA were more clonally expanded than others that were equally common. Donor immune exposure was known only as CMV serostatus.

60 Vbeta and 13 Jbeta primers were used in PCR. Assay: immunoSEQ multiplex PCR; the TCRdb copy retains only in-frame clones and omits some. The data show a few hundred thousand clones, about 80% seen once. V lost 3 bases, J lost 8 bases, and 7 bases stayed unmatched. This CDR3 is 14 amino acids long. The germline V gene encodes CDR1 SGHDT and CDR2 YYEEEE. This chain links TRBV5-6 with TRBJ2-1; the match to TRBD2 covers 8 bases. The clonotype comes from a woman aged 55-75 years in good health and CMV-seropositive. Material for sequencing was PBMCs. CDR3 sequence: CASSSRASGYEQFF. The CDR3 DNA follows: TGTGCCAGCAGCTCGCGGGCTAGCGGGTATGAGCAGTTCTTC. The full variable domain, with the rest looked up from reference TRBV5-6 and TRBJ2-1, is DAGVTQSPTHLIKTRGQQVTLRCSPKSGHDTVSWYQQALGQGPQFIFQYYEEEERQRGNFPDRFSGHQFPNYSSELNVNALLLGDSALYLCASSSRASGYEQFFGPGTRLTVL.